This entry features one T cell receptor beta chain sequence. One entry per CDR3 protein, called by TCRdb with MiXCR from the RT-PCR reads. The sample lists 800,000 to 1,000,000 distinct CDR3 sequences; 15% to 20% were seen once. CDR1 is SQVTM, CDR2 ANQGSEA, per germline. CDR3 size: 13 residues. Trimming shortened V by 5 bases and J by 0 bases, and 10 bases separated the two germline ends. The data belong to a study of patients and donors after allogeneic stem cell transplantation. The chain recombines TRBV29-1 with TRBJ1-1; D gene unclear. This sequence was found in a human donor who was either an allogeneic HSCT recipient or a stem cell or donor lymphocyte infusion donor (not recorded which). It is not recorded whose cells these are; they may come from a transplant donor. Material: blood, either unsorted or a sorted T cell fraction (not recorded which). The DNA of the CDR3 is TGCAGCGTTCTTCGGCACTTGAACACTGAAGCTTTCTTT. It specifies CSVLRHLNTEAFF.